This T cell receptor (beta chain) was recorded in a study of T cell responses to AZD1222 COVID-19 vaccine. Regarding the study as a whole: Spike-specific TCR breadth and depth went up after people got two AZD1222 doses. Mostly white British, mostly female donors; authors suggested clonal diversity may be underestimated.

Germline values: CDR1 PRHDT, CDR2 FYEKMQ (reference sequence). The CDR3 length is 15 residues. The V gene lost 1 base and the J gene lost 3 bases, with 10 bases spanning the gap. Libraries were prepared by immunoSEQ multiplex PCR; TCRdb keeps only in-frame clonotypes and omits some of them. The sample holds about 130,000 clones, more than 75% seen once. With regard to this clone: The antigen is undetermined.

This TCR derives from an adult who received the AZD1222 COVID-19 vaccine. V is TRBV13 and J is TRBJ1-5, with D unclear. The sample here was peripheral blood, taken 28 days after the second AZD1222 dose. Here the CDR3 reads CASSLVERINQPQHF. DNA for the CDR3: TGTGCCAGCAGCTTAGTAGAACGGATCAATCAGCCCCAGCATTTT.